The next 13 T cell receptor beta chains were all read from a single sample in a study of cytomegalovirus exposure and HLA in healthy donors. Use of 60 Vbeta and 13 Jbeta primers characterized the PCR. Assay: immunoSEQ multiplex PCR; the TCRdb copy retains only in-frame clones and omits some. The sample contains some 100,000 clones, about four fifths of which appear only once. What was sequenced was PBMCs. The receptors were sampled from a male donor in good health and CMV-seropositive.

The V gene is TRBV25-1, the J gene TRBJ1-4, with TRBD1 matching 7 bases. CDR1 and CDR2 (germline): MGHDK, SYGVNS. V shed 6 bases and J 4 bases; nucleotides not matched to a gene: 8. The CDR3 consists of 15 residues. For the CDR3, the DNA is TGTGCCAGCAGCGAGGGGGCCCTGTTTAATGAAAAACTGTTTTTT. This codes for CASSEGALFNEKLFF.

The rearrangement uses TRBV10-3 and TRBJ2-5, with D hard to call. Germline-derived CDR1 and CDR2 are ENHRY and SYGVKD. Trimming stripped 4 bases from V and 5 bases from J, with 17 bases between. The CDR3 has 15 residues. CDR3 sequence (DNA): TGTGCCATCAGTGTGTTCATTGGGCCCCCCGAGACCCAGTACTTC. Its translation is CAISVFIGPPETQYF.

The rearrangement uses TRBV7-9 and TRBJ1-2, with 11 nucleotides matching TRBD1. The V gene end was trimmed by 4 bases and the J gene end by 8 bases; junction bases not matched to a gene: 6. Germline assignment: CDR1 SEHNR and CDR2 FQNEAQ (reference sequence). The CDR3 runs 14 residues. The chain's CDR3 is CASSSRTGGEGYTF. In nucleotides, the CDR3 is TGTGCCAGCAGCTCACGGACAGGGGGCGAAGGCTACACCTTC. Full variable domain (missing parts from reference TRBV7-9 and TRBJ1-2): DTGVSQNPRHKITKRGQNVTFRCDPISEHNRLYWYRQTLGQGPEFLTYFQNEAQLEKSRLLSDRFSAERPKGSFSTLEIQRTEQGDSAMYLCASSSRTGGEGYTFGSGTRLTVV.

In DNA, the CDR3 is TGCGCCAGCAGGGCCGATCTGACTAGCGGGGGGGCCATGGACAATGAGCAGTTCTTC. This gives the protein CASRADLTSGGAMDNEQFF. The chain recombines TRBV10-1 with TRBJ2-1; 14 bases fit TRBD2. Unmatched junction bases numbered 15, after V lost 6 bases and J lost 5 bases. Germline V gene lookup returns CDR1 WNHNN and CDR2 SYGVQD (reference sequence). The CDR3 runs to 19 residues.

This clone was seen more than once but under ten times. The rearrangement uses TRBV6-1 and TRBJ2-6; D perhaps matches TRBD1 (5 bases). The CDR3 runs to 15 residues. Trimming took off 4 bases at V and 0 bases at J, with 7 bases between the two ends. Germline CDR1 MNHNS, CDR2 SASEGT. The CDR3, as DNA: TGTGCCAGCAGTGGTGGACACTCTGGGGCCAACGTCCTGACTTTC. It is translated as CASSGGHSGANVLTF.

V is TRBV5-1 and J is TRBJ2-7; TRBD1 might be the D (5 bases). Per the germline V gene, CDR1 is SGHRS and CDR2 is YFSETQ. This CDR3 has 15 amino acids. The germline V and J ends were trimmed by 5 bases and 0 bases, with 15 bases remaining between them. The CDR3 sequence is CASRLGLPSSYEQYF. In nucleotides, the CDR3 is TGCGCCAGCAGACTGGGGCTTCCGAGCTCCTACGAGCAGTACTTC.

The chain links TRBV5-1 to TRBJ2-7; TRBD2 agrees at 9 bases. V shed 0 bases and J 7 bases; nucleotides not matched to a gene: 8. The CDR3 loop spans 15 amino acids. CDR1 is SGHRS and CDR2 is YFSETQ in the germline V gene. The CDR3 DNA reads TGCGCCAGCAGCTTGGGCGGGGGGGCCGCCAGGGAGCAGTACTTC. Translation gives CASSLGGGAAREQYF.

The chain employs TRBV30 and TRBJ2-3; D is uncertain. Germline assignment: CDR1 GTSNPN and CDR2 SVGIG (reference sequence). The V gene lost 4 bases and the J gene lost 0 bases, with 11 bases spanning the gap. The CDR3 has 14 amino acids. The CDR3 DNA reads TGTGCCTGGACGGCGGAACCCAGCACAGATACGCAGTATTTT. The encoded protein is CAWTAEPSTDTQYF.

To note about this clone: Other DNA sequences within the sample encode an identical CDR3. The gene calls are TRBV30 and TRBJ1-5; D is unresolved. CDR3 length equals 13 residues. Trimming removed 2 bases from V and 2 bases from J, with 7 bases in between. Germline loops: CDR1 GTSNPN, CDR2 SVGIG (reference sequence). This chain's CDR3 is CAWSHRGNQPQHF. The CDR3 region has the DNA TGTGCCTGGAGTCACAGAGGCAATCAGCCCCAGCATTTT.

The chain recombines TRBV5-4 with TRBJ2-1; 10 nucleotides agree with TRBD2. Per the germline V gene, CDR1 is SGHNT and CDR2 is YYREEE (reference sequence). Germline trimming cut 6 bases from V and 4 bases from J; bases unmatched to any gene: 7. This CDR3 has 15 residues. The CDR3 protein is CASIISSGGYNEQFF. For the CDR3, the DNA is TGTGCCAGCATCATTTCTAGCGGGGGTTACAATGAGCAGTTCTTC. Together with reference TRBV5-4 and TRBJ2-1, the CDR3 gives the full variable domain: ETGVTQSPTHLIKTRGQQVTLRCSSQSGHNTVSWYQQALGQGPQFIFQYYREEENGRGNFPPRFSGLQFPNYSSELNVNALELDDSALYLCASIISSGGYNEQFFGPGTRLTVL.

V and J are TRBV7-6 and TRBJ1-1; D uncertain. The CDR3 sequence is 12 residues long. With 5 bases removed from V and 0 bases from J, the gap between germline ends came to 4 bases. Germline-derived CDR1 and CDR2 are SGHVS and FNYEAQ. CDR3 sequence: CASSRMNTEAFF. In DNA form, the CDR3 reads TGTGCCAGCAGCCGTATGAACACTGAAGCTTTCTTT.

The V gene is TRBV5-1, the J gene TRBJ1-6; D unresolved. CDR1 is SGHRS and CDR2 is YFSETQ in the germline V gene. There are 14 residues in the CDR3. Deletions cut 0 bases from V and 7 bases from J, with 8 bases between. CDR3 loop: CASSLGQSNSPLHF. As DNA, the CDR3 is TGCGCCAGCAGCTTGGGGCAGTCGAATTCACCCCTCCACTTT. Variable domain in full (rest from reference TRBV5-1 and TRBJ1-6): KAGVTQTPRYLIKTRGQQVTLSCSPISGHRSVSWYQQTPGQGLQFLFEYFSETQRNKGNFPGRFSGRQFSNSRSEMNVSTLELGDSALYLCASSLGQSNSPLHFGNGTRLTVT.

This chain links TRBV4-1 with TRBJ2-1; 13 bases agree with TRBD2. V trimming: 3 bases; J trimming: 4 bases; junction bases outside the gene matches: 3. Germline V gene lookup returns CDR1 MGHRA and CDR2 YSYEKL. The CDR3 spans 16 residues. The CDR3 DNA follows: TGCGCCAGCAGCCATATGGGACTAGCGGGGTACAATGAGCAGTTCTTC. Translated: CASSHMGLAGYNEQFF.